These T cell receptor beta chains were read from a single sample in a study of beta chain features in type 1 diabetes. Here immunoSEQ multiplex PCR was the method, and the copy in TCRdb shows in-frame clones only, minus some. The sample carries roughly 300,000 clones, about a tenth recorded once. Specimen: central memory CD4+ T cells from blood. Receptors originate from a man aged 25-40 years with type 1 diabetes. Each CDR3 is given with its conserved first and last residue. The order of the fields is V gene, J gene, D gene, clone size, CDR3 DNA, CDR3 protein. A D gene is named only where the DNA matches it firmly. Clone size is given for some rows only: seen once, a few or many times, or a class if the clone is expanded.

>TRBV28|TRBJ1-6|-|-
TGTGCCAGCACCCCACGTACAGGGTCTCGGAATTCACCCCTCCACTTT
CASTPRTGSRNSPLHF
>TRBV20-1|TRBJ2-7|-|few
TGCAGTGCTAGCGGTCAAGGTTTGTACTTC
CSASGQGLYF
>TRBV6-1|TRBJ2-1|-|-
TGTGCCAGCAGTAGCCACAACAATGAGCAGTTCTTC
CASSSHNNEQFF
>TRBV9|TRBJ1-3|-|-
TGTGCCAGCAGCGTAAGCTCTGGAAACACCATATATTTT
CASSVSSGNTIYF
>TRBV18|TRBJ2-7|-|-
TGTGCCAGCTCACAAAACTACGAGCAGTACTTC
CASSQNYEQYF
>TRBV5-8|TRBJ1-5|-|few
TGTGCCAGCAGCTTGAGAGTAACGGGCAATCAGCCCCAGCATTTT
CASSLRVTGNQPQHF
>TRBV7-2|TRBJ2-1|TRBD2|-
TGTGCCAGCAGCTTAAGACTAGCGGGGCACAATGAGCAGTTCTTC
CASSLRLAGHNEQFF
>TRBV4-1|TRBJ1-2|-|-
TGCGCCAGCAGCCAAGAAGGGAGGGGAAGTGGCTACACCTTC
CASSQEGRGSGYTF
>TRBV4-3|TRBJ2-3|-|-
TGCGCCAGCAGCCAAGCGGGGGAGAGCACAGATACGCAGTATTTT
CASSQAGESTDTQYF
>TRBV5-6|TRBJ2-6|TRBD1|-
TGTGCCAGCAGCCCGGGACAGCTTCCTGGGGCCAACGTCCTGACTTTC
CASSPGQLPGANVLTF
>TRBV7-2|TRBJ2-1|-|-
TGTGCCAGCAGCTTACAGGGCCAGTCCCACAATGAGCAGTTCTTC
CASSLQGQSHNEQFF
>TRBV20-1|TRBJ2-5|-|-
TGCAGTGTATGGGTTTTAGAGACCCAGTACTTC
CSVWVLETQYF
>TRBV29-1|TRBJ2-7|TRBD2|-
TGCAGCGCCCGGGGACTAGCGTACGAGCAGTACTTC
CSARGLAYEQYF
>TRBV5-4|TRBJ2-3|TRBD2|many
TGTGCCAGCAGCCTATCGACTAGCGGGGGGCCGACTAGCACAGATACGCAGTATTTT
CASSLSTSGGPTSTDTQYF
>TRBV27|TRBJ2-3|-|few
TGTGCCAGCAGTTTATCAACGGGGTCCCTAGGAGATACGCAGTATTTT
CASSLSTGSLGDTQYF
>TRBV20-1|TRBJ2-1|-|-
TGCAGTGCTTTACAGGGTGGCGAGCAGTTCTTC
CSALQGGEQFF
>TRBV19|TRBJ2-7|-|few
TGTGCCAGTAGTCCCCGAGGGAGCTACGAGCAGTACTTC
CASSPRGSYEQYF
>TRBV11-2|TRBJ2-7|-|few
TGTGCCAGCAGCTTCCTCGAGGGATCCTACGAGCAGTACTTC
CASSFLEGSYEQYF
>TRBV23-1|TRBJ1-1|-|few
TGCGCCAGCGGGCAGAGGCCGACCAACACTGAAGCTTTCTTT
CASGQRPTNTEAFF
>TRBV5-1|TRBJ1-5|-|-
TGCGCCAGCAGCTGGGACGGCAGGGGCCATCAGCCCCAGCATTTT
CASSWDGRGHQPQHF
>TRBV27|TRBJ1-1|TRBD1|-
TGTGCCAGCAGCACTAGACAGGGCAGTATCTTAATTTCGGACACTGAAGCTTTCTTT
CASSTRQGSILISDTEAFF
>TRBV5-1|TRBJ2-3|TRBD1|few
TGCGCCAGCAGCAGGGACAGGCCGAGCACAGATACGCAGTATTTT
CASSRDRPSTDTQYF
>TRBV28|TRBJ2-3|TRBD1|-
TGTGCCAGCAGTTCAACCACCGGGACAGGTTGGACAGATACGCAGTATTTT
CASSSTTGTGWTDTQYF
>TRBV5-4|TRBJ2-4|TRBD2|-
TGTGCCAGCAGCTTGCCGAGGGAGGGGAACATTCAGTACTTC
CASSLPREGNIQYF
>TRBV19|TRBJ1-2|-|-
TGTGCCAGTAACGCGGGGGCAAGACGGTATGGCTACACCTTC
CASNAGARRYGYTF
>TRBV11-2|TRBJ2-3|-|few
TGTGCCAGCAGCTTAGATCGGCTAGGGACCGATACGCAGTATTTT
CASSLDRLGTDTQYF
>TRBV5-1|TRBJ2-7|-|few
TGCGCCAGCAGCTCGCTAGAGAGAGGCTACGAGCAGTACTTC
CASSSLERGYEQYF
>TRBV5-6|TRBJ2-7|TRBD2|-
TGTGCCAGCAGCTTGATGTCCCCGGGAGGCGAGCAGTACTTC
CASSLMSPGGEQYF
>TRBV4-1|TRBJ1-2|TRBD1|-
TGCGCCAGCAGCCAAGATTGGGGACAGGGAAACTATGGCTACACCTTC
CASSQDWGQGNYGYTF
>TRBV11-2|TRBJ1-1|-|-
TGTGCCAGCAGCGGGATAGCTCGAATCCCTGAAGCTTTCTTT
CASSGIARIPEAFF
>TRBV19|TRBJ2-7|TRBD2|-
TGTGCCAGTAGTACTGCCTCAGCGGGGGTAAATGAGCAGTACTTC
CASSTASAGVNEQYF
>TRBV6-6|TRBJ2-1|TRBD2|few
TGTGCCAGCAGTTACTCTACTAGCGGGTCCCACAATGAGCAGTTCTTC
CASSYSTSGSHNEQFF
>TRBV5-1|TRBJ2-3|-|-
TGCGCCAGCAGCTGGGACTCAGGGGGAAGCACAGATACGCAGTATTTT
CASSWDSGGSTDTQYF
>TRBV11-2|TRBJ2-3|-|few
TGTGCCAGCAGGTTTATAGGGGATACGCAGTATTTT
CASRFIGDTQYF
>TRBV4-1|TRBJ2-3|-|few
TGCGCCAGCAGCCAAGATTATGGCACAGATACGCAGTATTTT
CASSQDYGTDTQYF
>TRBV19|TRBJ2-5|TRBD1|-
TGTGCCAGTACCTCCACTAGGACAGGCCAAGAGACCCAGTACTTC
CASTSTRTGQETQYF
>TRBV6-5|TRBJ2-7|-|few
TGTGCCAGCAATCCCAGGGGATCCGAGCAGTACTTC
CASNPRGSEQYF
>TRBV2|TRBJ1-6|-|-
TGTGCCAGCAGCTTTTCGAGTAATAATTCACCCCTCCACTTT
CASSFSSNNSPLHF
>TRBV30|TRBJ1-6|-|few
TGTGCCTGGAGTTCGGACACAGGATTCTCCTATAATTCACCCCTCCACTTT
CAWSSDTGFSYNSPLHF
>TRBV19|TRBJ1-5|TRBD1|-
TGTGCCAGTAGTCTGGACGGGACAGGGGACAATCAGCCCCAGCATTTT
CASSLDGTGDNQPQHF
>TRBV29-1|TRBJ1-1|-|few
TGCAGCGTTGTTCAACTCCAGGGGACTGAAGCTTTCTTT
CSVVQLQGTEAFF
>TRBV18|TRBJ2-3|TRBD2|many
TGTGCCAGCTCACCTATTCAGGGTAGCGGGGTCACAGATACGCAGTATTTT
CASSPIQGSGVTDTQYF
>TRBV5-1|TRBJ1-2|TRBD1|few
TGCGCCAGCAGCTTGATGGGACAGACCAACTATGGCTACACCTTC
CASSLMGQTNYGYTF